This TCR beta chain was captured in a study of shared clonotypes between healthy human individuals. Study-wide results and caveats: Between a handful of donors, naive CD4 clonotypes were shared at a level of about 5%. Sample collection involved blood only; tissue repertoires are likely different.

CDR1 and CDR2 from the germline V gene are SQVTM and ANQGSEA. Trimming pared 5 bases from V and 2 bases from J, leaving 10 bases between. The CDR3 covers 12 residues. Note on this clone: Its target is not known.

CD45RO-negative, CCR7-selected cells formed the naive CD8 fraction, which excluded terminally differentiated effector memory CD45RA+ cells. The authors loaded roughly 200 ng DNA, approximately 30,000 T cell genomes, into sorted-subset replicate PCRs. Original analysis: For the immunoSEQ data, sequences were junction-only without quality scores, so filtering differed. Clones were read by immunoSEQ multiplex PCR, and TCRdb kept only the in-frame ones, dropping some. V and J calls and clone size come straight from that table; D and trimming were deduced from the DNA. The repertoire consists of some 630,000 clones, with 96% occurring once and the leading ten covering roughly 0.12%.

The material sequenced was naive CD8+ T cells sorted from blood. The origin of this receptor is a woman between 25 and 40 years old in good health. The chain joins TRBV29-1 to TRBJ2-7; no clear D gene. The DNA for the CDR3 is TGCAGCGTTTTGGTAGACCCCTACGAGCAGTACTTC. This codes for CSVLVDPYEQYF.